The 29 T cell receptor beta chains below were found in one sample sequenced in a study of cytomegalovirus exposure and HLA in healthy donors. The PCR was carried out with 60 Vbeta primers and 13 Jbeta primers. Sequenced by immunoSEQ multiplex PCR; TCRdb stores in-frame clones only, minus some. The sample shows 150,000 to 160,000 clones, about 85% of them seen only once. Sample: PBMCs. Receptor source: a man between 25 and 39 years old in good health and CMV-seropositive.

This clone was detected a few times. Written as DNA, the CDR3 is TGTGCCAGCAGCCCCGGCACAGATACGCAGTATTTT. It codes for CASSPGTDTQYF. The chain has TRBV7-9 and TRBJ2-3; no clear D. V dropped 5 bases and J dropped 1 base, with 4 bases sitting between them. The V gene's germline CDR1 is SEHNR and CDR2 FQNEAQ (reference sequence). The CDR3 extends over 12 amino acids.

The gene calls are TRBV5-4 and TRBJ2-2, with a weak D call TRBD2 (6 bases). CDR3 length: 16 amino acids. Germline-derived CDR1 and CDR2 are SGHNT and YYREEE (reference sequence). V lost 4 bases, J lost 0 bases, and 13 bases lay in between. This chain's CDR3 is CASSRGTFANTGELFF. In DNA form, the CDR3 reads TGTGCCAGCAGCCGTGGGACTTTCGCGAACACCGGGGAGCTGTTTTTT.

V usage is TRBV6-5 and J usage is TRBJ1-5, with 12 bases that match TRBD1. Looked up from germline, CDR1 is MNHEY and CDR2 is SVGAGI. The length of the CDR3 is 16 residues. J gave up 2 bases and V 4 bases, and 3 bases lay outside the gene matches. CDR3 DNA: TGTGCCAGCAGTTCCCGGGACAGGGGGCGCAATCAGCCCCAGCATTTT. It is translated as CASSSRDRGRNQPQHF.

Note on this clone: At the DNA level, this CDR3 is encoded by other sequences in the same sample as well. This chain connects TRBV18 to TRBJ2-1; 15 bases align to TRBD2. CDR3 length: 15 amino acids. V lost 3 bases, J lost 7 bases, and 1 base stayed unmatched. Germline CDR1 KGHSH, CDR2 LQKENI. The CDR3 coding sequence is TGTGCCAGCTCACCCGGGACTAGCGGGGGGAATGAGCAGTTCTTC. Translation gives CASSPGTSGGNEQFF.

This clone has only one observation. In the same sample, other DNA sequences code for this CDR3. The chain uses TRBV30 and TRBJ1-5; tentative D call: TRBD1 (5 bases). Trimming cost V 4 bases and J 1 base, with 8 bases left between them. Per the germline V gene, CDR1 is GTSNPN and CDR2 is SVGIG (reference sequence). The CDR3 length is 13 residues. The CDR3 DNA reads TGTGCCTGGAATGGACAAAGCAATCAGCCCCAGCATTTT. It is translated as CAWNGQSNQPQHF.

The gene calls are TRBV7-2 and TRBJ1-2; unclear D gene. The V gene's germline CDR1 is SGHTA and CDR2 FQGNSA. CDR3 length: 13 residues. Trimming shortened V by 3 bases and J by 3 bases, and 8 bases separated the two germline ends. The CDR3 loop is CASSLRSDYGYTF. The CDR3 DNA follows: TGTGCCAGCAGCTTGCGGTCGGACTATGGCTACACCTTC.

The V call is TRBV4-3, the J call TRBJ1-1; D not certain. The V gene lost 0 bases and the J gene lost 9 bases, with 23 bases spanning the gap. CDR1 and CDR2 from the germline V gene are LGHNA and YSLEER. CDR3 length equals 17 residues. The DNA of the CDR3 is TGCGCCAGCAGCCAAGATAGTTCTTATAGCCCCGGATTGAAAGCTTTCTTT. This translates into CASSQDSSYSPGLKAFF.

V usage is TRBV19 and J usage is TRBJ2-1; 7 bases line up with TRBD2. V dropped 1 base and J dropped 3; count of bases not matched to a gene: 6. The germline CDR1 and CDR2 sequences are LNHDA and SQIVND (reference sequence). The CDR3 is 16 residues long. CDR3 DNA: TGTGCCAGTAGTATAGGAGGGAGGGCCTACTACAATGAGCAGTTCTTC. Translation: CASSIGGRAYYNEQFF. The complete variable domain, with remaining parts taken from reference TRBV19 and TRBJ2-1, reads DGGITQSPKYLFRKEGQNVTLSCEQNLNHDAMYWYRQDPGQGLRLIYYSQIVNDFQKGDIAEGYSVSREKKESFPLTVTSAQKNPTAFYLCASSIGGRAYYNEQFFGPGTRLTVL.

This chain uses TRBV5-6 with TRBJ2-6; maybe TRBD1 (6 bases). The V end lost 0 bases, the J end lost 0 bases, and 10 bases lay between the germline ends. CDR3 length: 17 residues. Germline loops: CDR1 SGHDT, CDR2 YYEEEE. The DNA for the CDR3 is TGTGCCAGCAGCTTGGGACAGGTAACCTCTGGGGCCAACGTCCTGACTTTC. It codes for CASSLGQVTSGANVLTF.

Here the CDR3 reads CASSRGRDRHNSPLHF. CDR3 nucleotides: TGTGCCAGCAGCCGGGGCCGGGACAGACATAATTCACCCCTCCACTTT. This chain uses TRBV5-6 with TRBJ1-6, with TRBD1 identical over 7 bases. After removal of 4 bases from V and 5 bases from J, the junction contained 9 bases not matched to a gene. Germline-derived CDR1 and CDR2 are SGHDT and YYEEEE. This CDR3 contains 16 residues. Looking up the rest from reference TRBV5-6 and TRBJ1-6 gives the full variable domain: DAGVTQSPTHLIKTRGQQVTLRCSPKSGHDTVSWYQQALGQGPQFIFQYYEEEERQRGNFPDRFSGHQFPNYSSELNVNALLLGDSALYLCASSRGRDRHNSPLHFGNGTRLTVT.

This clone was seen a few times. The CDR3 DNA sequence: TGTGCCAGCAGCTTGCTGGGACTGACCACCAATGAGCAGTTCTTC. Protein: CASSLLGLTTNEQFF. V is TRBV5-6 and J is TRBJ2-1; maybe TRBD2 (6 bases). The CDR3 sequence is 15 residues long. V was trimmed by 1 base and J by 6 bases, leaving 14 bases between them. The germline V gene encodes CDR1 SGHDT and CDR2 YYEEEE.

The CDR3 reads CAISDIDNEQFF. CDR3 in DNA: TGTGCCATCAGTGACATAGACAATGAGCAGTTCTTC. The chain links TRBV10-3 to TRBJ2-1; no clear D. Trimming left V 3 bases short and J 5 bases short, with 5 bases between. The CDR3 totals 12 residues. Germline-derived CDR1 and CDR2 are ENHRY and SYGVKD.

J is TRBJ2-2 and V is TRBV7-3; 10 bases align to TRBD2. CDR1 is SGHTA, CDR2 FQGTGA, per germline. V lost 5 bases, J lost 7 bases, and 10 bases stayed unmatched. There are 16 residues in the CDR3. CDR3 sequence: CASSRNPGTSVGELFF. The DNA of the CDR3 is TGTGCCAGCAGCCGTAACCCGGGGACTAGCGTCGGGGAGCTGTTTTTT.

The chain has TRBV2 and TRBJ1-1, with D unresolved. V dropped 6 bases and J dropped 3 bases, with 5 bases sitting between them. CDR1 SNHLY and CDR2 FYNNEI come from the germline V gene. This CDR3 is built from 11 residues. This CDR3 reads CASSFDTEAFF. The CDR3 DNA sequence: TGTGCCAGCAGCTTCGACACTGAAGCTTTCTTT.

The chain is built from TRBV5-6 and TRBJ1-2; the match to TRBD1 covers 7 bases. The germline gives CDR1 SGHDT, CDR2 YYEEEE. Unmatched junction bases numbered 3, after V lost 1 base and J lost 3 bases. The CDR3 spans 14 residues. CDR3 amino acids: CASSLQGGYYGYTF. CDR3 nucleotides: TGTGCCAGCAGCTTGCAAGGGGGCTACTATGGCTACACCTTC.

This CDR3 is CASGLQRGISTDTQYF. DNA for the CDR3: TGTGCTAGTGGTCTTCAGCGGGGGATTAGCACAGATACGCAGTATTTT. This chain joins TRBV12-5 and TRBJ2-3, with 8 bases aligning to TRBD2. The length of the CDR3 is 16 residues. V gave up 5 bases and J gave up 0 bases; unmatched junction bases: 7. Germline CDR1 reads LGHNT; CDR2 reads FRNRAP.

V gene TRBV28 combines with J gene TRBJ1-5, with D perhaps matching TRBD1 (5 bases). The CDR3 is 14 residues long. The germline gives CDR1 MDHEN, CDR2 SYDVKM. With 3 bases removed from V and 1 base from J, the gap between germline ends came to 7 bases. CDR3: CASSFRQSNQPQHF. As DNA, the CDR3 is TGTGCCAGCAGTTTTAGACAGAGCAATCAGCCCCAGCATTTT.

The CDR3 DNA reads as TGTGCCAGCAGCCTAGGTTTGGACACTGAAGCTTTCTTT. Encoded protein: CASSLGLDTEAFF. The chain uses TRBV5-6 and TRBJ1-1; D gene uncertain. The V end was cut by 4 bases, the J end by 3 bases, with 10 bases between. Germline CDR1 and CDR2: SGHDT and YYEEEE. The CDR3 sequence is 13 residues long.

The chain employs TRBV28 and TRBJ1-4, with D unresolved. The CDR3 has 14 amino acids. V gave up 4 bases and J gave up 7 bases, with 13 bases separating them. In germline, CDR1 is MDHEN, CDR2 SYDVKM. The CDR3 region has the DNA TGTGCCAGCAGTTCCCCGCAGGTTGGTGAAAAACTGTTTTTT. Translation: CASSSPQVGEKLFF.

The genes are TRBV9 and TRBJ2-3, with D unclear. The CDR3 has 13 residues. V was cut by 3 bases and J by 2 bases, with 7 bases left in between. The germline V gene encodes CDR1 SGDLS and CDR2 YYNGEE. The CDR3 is CASSGHLTDTQYF. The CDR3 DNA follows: TGTGCCAGCAGCGGGCACCTCACAGATACGCAGTATTTT. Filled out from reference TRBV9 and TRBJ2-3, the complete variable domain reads DSGVTQTPKHLITATGQRVTLRCSPRSGDLSVYWYQQSLDQGLQFLIQYYNGEERAKGNILERFSAQQFPDLHSELNLSSLELGDSALYFCASSGHLTDTQYFGPGTRLTVL.

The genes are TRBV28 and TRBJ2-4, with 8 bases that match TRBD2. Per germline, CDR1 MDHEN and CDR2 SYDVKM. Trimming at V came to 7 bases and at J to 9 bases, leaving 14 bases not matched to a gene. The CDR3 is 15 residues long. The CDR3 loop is CASTAASGSFSIQYF. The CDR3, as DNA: TGTGCCAGCACCGCCGCCAGCGGGAGCTTCAGCATTCAGTACTTC.

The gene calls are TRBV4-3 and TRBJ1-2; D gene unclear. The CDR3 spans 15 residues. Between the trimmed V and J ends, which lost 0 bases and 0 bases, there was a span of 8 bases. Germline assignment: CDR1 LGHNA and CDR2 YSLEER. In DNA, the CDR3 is TGCGCCAGCAGCCAAGATCGTACATCTAACTATGGCTACACCTTC. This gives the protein CASSQDRTSNYGYTF.

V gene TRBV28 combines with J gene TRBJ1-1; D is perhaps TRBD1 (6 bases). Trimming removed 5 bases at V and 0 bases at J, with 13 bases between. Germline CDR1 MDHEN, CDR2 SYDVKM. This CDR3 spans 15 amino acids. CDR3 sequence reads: CASSAGQLMNTEAFF. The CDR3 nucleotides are TGTGCCAGCAGTGCTGGACAGCTAATGAACACTGAAGCTTTCTTT.

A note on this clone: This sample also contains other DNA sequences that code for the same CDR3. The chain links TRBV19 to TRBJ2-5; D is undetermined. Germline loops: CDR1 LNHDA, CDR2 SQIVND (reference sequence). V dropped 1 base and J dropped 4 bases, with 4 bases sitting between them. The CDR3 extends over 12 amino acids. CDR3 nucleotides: TGTGCCAGTAGTATAGGAGGAGAGACCCAGTACTTC. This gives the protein CASSIGGETQYF.

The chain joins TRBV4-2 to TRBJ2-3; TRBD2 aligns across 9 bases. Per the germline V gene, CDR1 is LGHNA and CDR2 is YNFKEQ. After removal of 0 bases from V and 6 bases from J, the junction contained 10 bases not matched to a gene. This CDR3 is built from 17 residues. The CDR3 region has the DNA TGTGCCAGCAGCCAAGATAGGGCGGGAGGGCCCCACGATACGCAGTATTTT. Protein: CASSQDRAGGPHDTQYF.

The CDR3 sequence: CASTLDPSDEKLFF. The CDR3 nucleotides read TGTGCCAGCACCCTAGATCCCTCAGATGAAAAACTGTTTTTT. This chain links TRBV7-9 with TRBJ1-4; D uncertain. V was trimmed by 7 bases and J by 6 bases, leaving 15 bases between them. The CDR3 is made up of 14 amino acids. Germline CDR1 reads SEHNR; CDR2 reads FQNEAQ (reference sequence).

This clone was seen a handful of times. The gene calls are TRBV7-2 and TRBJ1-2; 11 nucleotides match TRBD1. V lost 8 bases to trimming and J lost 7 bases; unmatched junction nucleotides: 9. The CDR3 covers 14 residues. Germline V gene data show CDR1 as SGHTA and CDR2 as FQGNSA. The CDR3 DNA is TGTGCCAGCGGGACCGGACAGGGGGCTGGTGGCTACACCTTC. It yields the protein CASGTGQGAGGYTF. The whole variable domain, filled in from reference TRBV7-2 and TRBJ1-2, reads GAGVSQSPSNKVTEKGKDVELRCDPISGHTALYWYRQSLGQGLEFLIYFQGNSAPDKSGLPSDRFSAERTGGSVSTLTIQRTQQEDSAVYLCASGTGQGAGGYTFGSGTRLTVV.

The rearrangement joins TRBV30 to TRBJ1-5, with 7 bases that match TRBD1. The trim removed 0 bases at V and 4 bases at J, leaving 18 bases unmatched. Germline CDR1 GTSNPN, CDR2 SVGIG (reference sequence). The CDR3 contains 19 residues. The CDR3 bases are TGTGCCTGGAGTGTTTCTGACACAGGGGATTGGTATCTGAATCAGCCCCAGCATTTT. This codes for CAWSVSDTGDWYLNQPQHF. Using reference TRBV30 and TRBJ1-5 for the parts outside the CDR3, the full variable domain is SQTIHQWPATLVQPVGSPLSLECTVEGTSNPNLYWYRQAAGRGLQLLFYSVGIGQISSEVPQNLSASRPQDRQFILSSKKLLLSDSGFYLCAWSVSDTGDWYLNQPQHFGDGTRLSIL.

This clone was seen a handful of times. The CDR3 nucleotides are TGTGCCAGCAGTGAGACACCGAGCTCCTATAATTCACCCCTCCACTTT. Translated, it gives CASSETPSSYNSPLHF. This chain joins TRBV2 and TRBJ1-6, with D unresolved. Trimming removed 3 bases at V and 0 bases at J, with 9 bases between. This CDR3 has 16 amino acids. Germline CDR1 reads SNHLY; CDR2 reads FYNNEI. Drawing the rest from reference TRBV2 and TRBJ1-6, the complete variable domain is EPEVTQTPSHQVTQMGQEVILRCVPISNHLYFYWYRQILGQKVEFLVSFYNNEISEKSEIFDDQFSVERPDGSNFTLKIRSTKLEDSAMYFCASSETPSSYNSPLHFGNGTRLTVT.